These 9 T cell receptor beta chains came from one sample sequenced in a study of blood T cell repertoires in COVID-19. Using immunoSEQ multiplex PCR, the repertoire was profiled, and TCRdb retains in-frame clones only, with some absent. The sample holds about 230,000 clones, roughly 80% seen once. Sequences were obtained from peripheral blood. The receptors were gathered from an older woman with active or convalescent COVID-19.

The chain links TRBV3-1 (or the pseudogene TRBV3-2) to TRBJ2-6, with a tentative D call TRBD1 (5 bases). Germline values: CDR1 LGHDT, CDR2 YNNKEL (reference sequence). The CDR3 covers 20 residues. Deletions cut 0 bases from V and 0 bases from J, with 18 bases between. The CDR3 DNA reads TGTGCCAGCAGCCAAGATTTAGGTCAGGGCCTACACTCTGGGGCCAACGTCCTGACTTTC. Its protein product is CASSQDLGQGLHSGANVLTF.

The chain carries TRBV5-1 and TRBJ2-7, with D possibly TRBD1 on 6 matching bases. Trimming removed 4 bases at V and 6 bases at J, with 14 bases between. Germline CDR1 SGHRS, CDR2 YFSETQ. CDR3 length: 13 amino acids. The CDR3 sequence is CASSRTQGFEQYF. CDR3 DNA: TGCGCCAGCAGCCGTACACAGGGTTTCGAGCAGTACTTC.

The J gene is TRBJ2-1, the V gene TRBV3-1 (or the pseudogene TRBV3-2); 12 nucleotides align to TRBD2. Germline V gives CDR1 LGHDT, CDR2 YNNKEL (reference sequence). The V and J ends lost 1 base and 5 bases, in that order; junction bases with no gene match: 3. There are 16 residues in the CDR3. CDR3 in amino acids: CASSQALAGGDNEQFF. In nucleotides, the CDR3 is TGTGCCAGCAGCCAAGCGCTAGCGGGAGGGGACAATGAGCAGTTCTTC.

A few counts support this clone. V gene TRBV12-3 or TRBV12-4 combines with J gene TRBJ1-1; D is unresolved. The CDR3 has 13 residues. Trimming pared 3 bases from V and 3 bases from J, leaving 8 bases between. The DNA for the CDR3 is TGTGCCAGCAGTTTGGGAGAGGACACTGAAGCTTTCTTT. This sequence encodes CASSLGEDTEAFF.

This clone was seen more than once but under ten times. The chain links TRBV5-1 to TRBJ2-1, with 9 bases aligning to TRBD1. J gave up 6 bases and V 4 bases, and 11 bases lay outside the gene matches. The germline CDR1 and CDR2 sequences are SGHRS and YFSETQ. The CDR3 covers 16 residues. CDR3 nucleotides: TGCGCCAGCAGCCTGCAGGGGGACAGGGCATCCAATGAGCAGTTCTTC. It codes for CASSLQGDRASNEQFF.

CDR3 sequence: CAISEQRNQPQHF. In DNA form, the CDR3 reads TGTGCCATCAGTGAACAACGCAATCAGCCCCAGCATTTT. The chain couples TRBV10-3 to TRBJ1-5; D is unresolved. Between the trimmed V and J ends, which lost 3 bases and 2 bases, there was a span of 5 bases. CDR1 and CDR2 from the germline V gene are ENHRY and SYGVKD. The CDR3 runs to 13 residues.

This clone was observed once. V and J are TRBV2 and TRBJ1-1; maybe TRBD1 (6 bases). This CDR3 region has 18 residues. V shed 5 bases and J shed 0 bases, with 22 bases lying between them. From germline, CDR1 is SNHLY and CDR2 FYNNEI. For the CDR3, the DNA is TGTGCCAGCAGTACCTTCCGGGGCAGGGGTCATATGAACACTGAAGCTTTCTTT. Its protein product is CASSTFRGRGHMNTEAFF.

The chain employs TRBV7-9 and TRBJ2-1, with a possible D match to TRBD1 (6 bases). CDR1 and CDR2 (germline): SEHNR, FQNEAQ (reference sequence). CDR3 length: 17 residues. V shed 5 bases and J shed 0 bases, with 17 bases lying between them. The CDR3 protein is CASSPSTGSSSYNEQFF. CDR3 nucleotides: TGTGCCAGCAGCCCCTCTACAGGGTCGAGCTCCTACAATGAGCAGTTCTTC. The full variable domain, completed using reference TRBV7-9 and TRBJ2-1, is DTGVSQNPRHKITKRGQNVTFRCDPISEHNRLYWYRQTLGQGPEFLTYFQNEAQLEKSRLLSDRFSAERPKGSFSTLEIQRTEQGDSAMYLCASSPSTGSSSYNEQFFGPGTRLTVL.

This clone has more than one count but fewer than ten. The rearrangement links TRBV2 to TRBJ1-3, with D unresolved. V shed 3 bases and J shed 0 bases, with 3 bases lying between them. The germline CDR1 and CDR2 sequences are SNHLY and FYNNEI. This CDR3 is 13 amino acids long. In DNA, the CDR3 is TGTGCCAGCAGTGAGTACTCTGGAAACACCATATATTTT. Its translation is CASSEYSGNTIYF.